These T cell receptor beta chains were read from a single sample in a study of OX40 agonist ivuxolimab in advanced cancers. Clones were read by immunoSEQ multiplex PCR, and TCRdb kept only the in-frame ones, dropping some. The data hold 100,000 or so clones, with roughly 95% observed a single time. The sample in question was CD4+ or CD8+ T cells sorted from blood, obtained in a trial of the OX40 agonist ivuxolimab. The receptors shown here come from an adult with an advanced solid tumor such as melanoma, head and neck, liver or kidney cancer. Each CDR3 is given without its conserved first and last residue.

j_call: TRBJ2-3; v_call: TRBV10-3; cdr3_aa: AISVQGEADTQY
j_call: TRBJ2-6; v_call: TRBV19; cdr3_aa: ASSIDSPRQGSGANVLT
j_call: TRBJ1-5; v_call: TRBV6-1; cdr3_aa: ASSQDRFYQPQH
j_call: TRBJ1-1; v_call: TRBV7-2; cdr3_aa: ASSLGGGDLPEAF
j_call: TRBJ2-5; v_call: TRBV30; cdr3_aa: AWSVYGGGTQY
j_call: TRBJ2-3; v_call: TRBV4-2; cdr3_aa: ASSQERAGRAWGTDTQY
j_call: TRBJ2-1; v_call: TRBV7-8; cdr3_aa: ASSLGVLYNEQF
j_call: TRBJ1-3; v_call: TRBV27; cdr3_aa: ASSLTGLSGNTIY
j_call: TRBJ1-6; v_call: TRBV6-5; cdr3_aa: ASSHGQGGSPLH
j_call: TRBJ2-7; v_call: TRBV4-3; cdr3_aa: ASSQGLAGIYEQY
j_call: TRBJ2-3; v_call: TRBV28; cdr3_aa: ASIWAGTGKDTQY
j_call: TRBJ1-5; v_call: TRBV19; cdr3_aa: ASTLGQPQH
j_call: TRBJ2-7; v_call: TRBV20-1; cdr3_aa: SANRVGEQY
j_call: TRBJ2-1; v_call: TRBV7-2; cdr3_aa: ASSSDVRAGGGNEQF
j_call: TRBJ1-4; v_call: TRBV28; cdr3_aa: ASSSWRTVNEKLF
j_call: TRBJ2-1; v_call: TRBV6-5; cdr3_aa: ASSSGGLGKNEQF
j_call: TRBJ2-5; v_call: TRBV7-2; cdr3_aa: ASSLPTANQETQY
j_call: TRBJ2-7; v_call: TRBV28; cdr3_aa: ASSLVTSGRGEQY
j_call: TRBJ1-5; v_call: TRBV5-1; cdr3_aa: ASSPLPGGQPQH
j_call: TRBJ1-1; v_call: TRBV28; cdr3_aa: ASIGTGIFGEAF
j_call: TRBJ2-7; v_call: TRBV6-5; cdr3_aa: ASSPGSYEQY
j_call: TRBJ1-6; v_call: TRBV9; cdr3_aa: ASSATSDSNSPLH
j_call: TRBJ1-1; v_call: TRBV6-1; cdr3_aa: ASGRDRDNTEAF
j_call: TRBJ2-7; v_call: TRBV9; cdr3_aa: ASSVGTSATYEQY
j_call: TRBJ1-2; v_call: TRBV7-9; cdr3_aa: ASSPPPWVTGYGYT
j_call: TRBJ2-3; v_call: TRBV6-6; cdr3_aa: ASSYGQGAYDTQY
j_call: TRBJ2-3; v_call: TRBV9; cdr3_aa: ASSDGIGDTQY